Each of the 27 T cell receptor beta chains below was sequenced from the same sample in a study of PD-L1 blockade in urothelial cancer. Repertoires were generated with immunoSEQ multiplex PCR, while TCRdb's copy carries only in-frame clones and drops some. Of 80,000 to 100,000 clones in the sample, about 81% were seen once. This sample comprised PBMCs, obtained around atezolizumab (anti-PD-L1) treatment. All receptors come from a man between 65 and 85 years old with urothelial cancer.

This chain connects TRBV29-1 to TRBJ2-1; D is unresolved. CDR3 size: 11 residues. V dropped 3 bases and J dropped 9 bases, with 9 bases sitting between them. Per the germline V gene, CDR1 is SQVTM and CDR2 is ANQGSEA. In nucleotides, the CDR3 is TGCAGCGTTGAGGCTACTACTGAGCAGTTCTTC. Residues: CSVEATTEQFF.

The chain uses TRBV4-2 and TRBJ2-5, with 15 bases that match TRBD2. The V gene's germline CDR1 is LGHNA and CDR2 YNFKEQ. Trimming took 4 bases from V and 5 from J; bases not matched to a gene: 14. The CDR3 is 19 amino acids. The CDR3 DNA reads TGTGCCAGCAGCCTAACCGGGACTAGCGGGGGGCCAGTCGGGGAGACCCAGTACTTC. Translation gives CASSLTGTSGGPVGETQYF.

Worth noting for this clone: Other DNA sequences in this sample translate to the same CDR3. The CDR3 spells CASSLGQGGNEQFF. The CDR3 DNA sequence: TGCGCCAGCAGCTTGGGCCAGGGTGGCAATGAGCAGTTCTTC. The J gene is TRBJ2-1, the V gene TRBV5-1, with D possibly matching TRBD1 (5 bases). V lost 0 bases and J lost 6, with 10 bases in between. This CDR3 is built from 14 residues. Germline lookup yields CDR1 SGHRS and CDR2 YFSETQ.

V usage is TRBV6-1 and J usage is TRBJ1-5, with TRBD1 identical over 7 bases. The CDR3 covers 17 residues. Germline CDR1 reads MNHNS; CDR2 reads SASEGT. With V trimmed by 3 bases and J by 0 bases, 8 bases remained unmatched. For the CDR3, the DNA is TGTGCCAGCAGTGACCCGGGGACAGTTTATAGCAATCAGCCCCAGCATTTT. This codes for CASSDPGTVYSNQPQHF.

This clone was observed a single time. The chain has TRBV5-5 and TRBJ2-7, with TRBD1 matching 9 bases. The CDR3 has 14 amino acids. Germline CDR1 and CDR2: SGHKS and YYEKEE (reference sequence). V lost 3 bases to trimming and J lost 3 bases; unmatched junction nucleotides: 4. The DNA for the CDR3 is TGTGCCAGCAGCTGGACAGGGGAAGGCTACGAGCAGTACTTC. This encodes CASSWTGEGYEQYF.

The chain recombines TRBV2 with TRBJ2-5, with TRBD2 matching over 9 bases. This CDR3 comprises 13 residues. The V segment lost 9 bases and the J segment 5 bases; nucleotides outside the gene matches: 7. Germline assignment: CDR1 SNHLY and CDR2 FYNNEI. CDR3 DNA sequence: TGTGCCAGTCATAGCGGGAGAGGCGAGACCCAGTACTTC. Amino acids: CASHSGRGETQYF. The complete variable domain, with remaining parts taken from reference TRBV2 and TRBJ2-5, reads EPEVTQTPSHQVTQMGQEVILRCVPISNHLYFYWYRQILGQKVEFLVSFYNNEISEKSEIFDDQFSVERPDGSNFTLKIRSTKLEDSAMYFCASHSGRGETQYFGPGTRLLVL.

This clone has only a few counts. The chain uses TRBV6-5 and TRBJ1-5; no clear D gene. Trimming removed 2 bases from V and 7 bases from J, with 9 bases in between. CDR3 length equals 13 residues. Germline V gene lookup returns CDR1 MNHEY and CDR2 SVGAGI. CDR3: CASSYGSRQPQHF. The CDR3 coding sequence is TGTGCCAGCAGTTACGGCTCAAGACAGCCCCAGCATTTT.

As DNA, the CDR3 is TGCGCCAGCAGCTTGGGACAGGGGTATACTGAAGCTTTCTTT. Translation gives CASSLGQGYTEAFF. This chain uses TRBV5-1 with TRBJ1-1; 8 bases fit TRBD1. The V segment lost 0 bases and the J segment 5 bases; nucleotides outside the gene matches: 3. This CDR3 contains 14 residues. Germline V CDR1 and CDR2: SGHRS, YFSETQ.

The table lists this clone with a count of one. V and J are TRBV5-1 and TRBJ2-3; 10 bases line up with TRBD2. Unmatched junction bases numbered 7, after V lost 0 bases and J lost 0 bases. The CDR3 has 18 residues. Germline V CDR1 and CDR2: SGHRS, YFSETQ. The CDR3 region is CASSLETSGPTSTDTQYF. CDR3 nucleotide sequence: TGCGCCAGCAGCTTGGAGACTAGCGGGCCGACTAGCACAGATACGCAGTATTTT.

This chain's CDR3 is CAWSMDRGKKLFF. For the CDR3, the DNA is TGTGCCTGGAGTATGGACAGGGGGAAAAAACTGTTTTTT. The rearrangement links TRBV30 to TRBJ1-4, with TRBD1 matching over 10 bases. The germline V gene encodes CDR1 GTSNPN and CDR2 SVGIG (reference sequence). The CDR3 contains 13 residues. Trimming removed 2 bases from V and 9 bases from J; junction bases left unmatched: 3.

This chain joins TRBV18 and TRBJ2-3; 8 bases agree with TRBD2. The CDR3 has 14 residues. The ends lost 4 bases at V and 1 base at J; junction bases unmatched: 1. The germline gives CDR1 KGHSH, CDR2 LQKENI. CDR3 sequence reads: CASSQTSGTDTQYF. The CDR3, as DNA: TGTGCCAGCTCACAGACTAGCGGCACAGATACGCAGTATTTT.

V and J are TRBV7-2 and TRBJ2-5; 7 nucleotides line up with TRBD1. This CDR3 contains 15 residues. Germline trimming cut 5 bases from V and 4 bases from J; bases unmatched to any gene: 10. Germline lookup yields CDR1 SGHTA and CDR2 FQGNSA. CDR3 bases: TGTGCCAGCAGCGCCTTTTCTAGGGGGCTAGAGACCCAGTACTTC. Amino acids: CASSAFSRGLETQYF.

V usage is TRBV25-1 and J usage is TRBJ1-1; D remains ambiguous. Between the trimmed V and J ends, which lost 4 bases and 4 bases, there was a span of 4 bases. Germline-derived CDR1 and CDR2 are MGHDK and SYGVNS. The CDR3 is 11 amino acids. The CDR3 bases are TGTGCCAGCAGTGCAGGCACTGAAGCTTTCTTT. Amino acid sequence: CASSAGTEAFF.

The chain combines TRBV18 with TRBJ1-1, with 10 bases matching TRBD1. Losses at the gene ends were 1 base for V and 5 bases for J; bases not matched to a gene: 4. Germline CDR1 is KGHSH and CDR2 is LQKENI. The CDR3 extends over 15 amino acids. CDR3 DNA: TGTGCCAGCTCACCACGACAGGGGGCAGGTACTGAAGCTTTCTTT. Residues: CASSPRQGAGTEAFF.

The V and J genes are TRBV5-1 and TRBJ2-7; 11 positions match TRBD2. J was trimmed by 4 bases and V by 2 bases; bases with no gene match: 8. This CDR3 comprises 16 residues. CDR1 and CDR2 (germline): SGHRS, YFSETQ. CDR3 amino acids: CASSLFSGTSGYEQYF. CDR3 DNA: TGCGCCAGCAGCTTATTCTCCGGGACTAGCGGTTACGAGCAGTACTTC.

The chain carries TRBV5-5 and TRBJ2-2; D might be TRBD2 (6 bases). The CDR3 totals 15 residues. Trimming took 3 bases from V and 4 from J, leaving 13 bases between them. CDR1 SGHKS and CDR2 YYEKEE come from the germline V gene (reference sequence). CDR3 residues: CASSWYDGGTGELFF. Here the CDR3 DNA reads TGTGCCAGCAGCTGGTATGACGGGGGCACCGGGGAGCTGTTTTTT.

CDR3 region: CASSLGLAGGNEQYF. The CDR3 DNA sequence: TGTGCCAGCAGTCTTGGACTAGCGGGAGGGAACGAGCAGTACTTC. The chain has TRBV9 and TRBJ2-7; 15 bases are shared with TRBD2. The junction had 5 bases not matched to a gene; V was cut back by 5 bases and J by 5 bases. From germline, CDR1 is SGDLS and CDR2 YYNGEE. The CDR3 has 15 amino acids.

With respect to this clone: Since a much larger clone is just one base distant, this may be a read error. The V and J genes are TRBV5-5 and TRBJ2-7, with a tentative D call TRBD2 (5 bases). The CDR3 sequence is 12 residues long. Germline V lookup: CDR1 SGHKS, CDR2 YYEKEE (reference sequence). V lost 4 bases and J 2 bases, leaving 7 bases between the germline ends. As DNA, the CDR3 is TGTGCCAGCAGCCCCGGGACCTACGAGCAGTACTTC. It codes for CASSPGTYEQYF. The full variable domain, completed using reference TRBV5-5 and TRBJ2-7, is DAGVTQSPTHLIKTRGQQVTLRCSPISGHKSVSWYQQVLGQGPQFIFQYYEKEERGRGNFPDRFSARQFPNYSSELNVNALLLGDSALYLCASSPGTYEQYFGPGTRLTVT.

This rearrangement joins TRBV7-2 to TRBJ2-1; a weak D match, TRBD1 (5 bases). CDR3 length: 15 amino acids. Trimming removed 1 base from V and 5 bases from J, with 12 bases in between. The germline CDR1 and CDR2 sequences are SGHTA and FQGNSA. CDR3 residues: CASSLVAGLDNEQFF. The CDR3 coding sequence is TGTGCCAGCAGCTTAGTAGCAGGGCTCGACAATGAGCAGTTCTTC.

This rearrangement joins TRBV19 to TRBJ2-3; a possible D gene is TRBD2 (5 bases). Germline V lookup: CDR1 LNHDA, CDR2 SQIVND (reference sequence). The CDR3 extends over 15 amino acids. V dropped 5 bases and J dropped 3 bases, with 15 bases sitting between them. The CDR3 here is CASSVANGKTDTQYF. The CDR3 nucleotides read TGTGCCAGTAGTGTGGCAAACGGGAAGACAGATACGCAGTATTTT.

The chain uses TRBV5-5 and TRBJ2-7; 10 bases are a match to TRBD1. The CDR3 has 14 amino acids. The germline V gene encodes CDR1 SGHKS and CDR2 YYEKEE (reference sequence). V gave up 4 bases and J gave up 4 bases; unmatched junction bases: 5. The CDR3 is CASSQADRGYEQYF. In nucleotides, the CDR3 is TGTGCCAGCAGCCAAGCGGACAGGGGGTACGAGCAGTACTTC.

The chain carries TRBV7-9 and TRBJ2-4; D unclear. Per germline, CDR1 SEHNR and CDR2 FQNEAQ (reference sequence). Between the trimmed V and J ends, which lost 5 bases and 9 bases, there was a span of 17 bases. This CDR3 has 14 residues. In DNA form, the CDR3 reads TGTGCCAGCAGCCGCTTTACCGGTGTCGGCATTCAGTACTTC. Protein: CASSRFTGVGIQYF. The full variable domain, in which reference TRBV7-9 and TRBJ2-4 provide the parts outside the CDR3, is DTGVSQNPRHKITKRGQNVTFRCDPISEHNRLYWYRQTLGQGPEFLTYFQNEAQLEKSRLLSDRFSAERPKGSFSTLEIQRTEQGDSAMYLCASSRFTGVGIQYFGAGTRLSVL.

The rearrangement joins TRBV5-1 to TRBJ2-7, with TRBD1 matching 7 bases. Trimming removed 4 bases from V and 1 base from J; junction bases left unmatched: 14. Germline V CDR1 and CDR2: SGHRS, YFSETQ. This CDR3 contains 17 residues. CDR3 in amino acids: CASSPGSLGQRSYEQYF. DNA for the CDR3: TGCGCCAGCAGCCCGGGGAGTTTGGGACAGAGATCCTACGAGCAGTACTTC.

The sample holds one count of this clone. CDR3 residues: CASSLRGQGITEAFF. CDR3 bases: TGTGCCAGCAGTTTAAGGGGACAGGGGATCACTGAAGCTTTCTTT. This chain connects TRBV7-2 to TRBJ1-1; 10 bases fit TRBD1. This CDR3 is built from 15 residues. The J segment lost 4 bases and the V segment lost 6 bases, leaving 8 bases of the junction unmatched. Germline V CDR1 and CDR2: SGHTA, FQGNSA.

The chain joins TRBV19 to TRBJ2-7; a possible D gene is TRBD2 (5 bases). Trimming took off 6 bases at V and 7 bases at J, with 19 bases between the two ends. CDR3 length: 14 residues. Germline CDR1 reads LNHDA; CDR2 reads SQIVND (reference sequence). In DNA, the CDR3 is TGTGCCAGTAGGGACGGGGAGACGGGTACGGAGCAGTACTTC. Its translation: CASRDGETGTEQYF. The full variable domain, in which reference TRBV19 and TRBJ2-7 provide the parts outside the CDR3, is DGGITQSPKYLFRKEGQNVTLSCEQNLNHDAMYWYRQDPGQGLRLIYYSQIVNDFQKGDIAEGYSVSREKKESFPLTVTSAQKNPTAFYLCASRDGETGTEQYFGPGTRLTVT.

The CDR3 DNA follows: TGCAGCGGAGGGGACAGCTCCTACGAGCAGTACTTC. Its protein is CSGGDSSYEQYF. The gene calls are TRBV29-1 and TRBJ2-7; 7 bases fit TRBD1. The CDR3 sequence is 12 residues long. CDR1 and CDR2 (germline): SQVTM, ANQGSEA. The V gene end was trimmed by 7 bases and the J gene end by 0 bases; junction bases not matched to a gene: 3.

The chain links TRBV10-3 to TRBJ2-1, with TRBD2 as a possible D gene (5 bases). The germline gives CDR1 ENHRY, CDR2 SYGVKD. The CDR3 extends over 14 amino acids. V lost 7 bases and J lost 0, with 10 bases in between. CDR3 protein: CAIKKGSSYNEQFF. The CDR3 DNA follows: TGTGCCATCAAGAAAGGGAGCTCCTACAATGAGCAGTTCTTC.